This is a list of T cell receptor beta chains from one sample in a study of T cells in Graves' hyperthyroidism and ophthalmopathy. TCRdb recomputed calls from the multiplex PCR reads with MiXCR, one row per CDR3 protein. The data contain more than 350,000 distinct CDR3 sequences, about a sixth of them seen just once; the ten biggest clones take up roughly 35%. Input material: blood. The receptor source for this set is a woman in her twenties or thirties with Graves' hyperthyroidism that later progressed to Graves' ophthalmopathy. The CDR3 runs from the conserved cysteine through the conserved F or W. The order of the fields is CDR3 DNA, CDR3 protein, clone size, D gene, J gene, V gene. A D gene is named only where the DNA matches it firmly. Clone size is given for some rows only: seen once, a few or many times, or a class if the clone is expanded.

TGTGCCAGCAACGGGGCAGGGACACACTATGGCTACACCTTC | CASNGAGTHYGYTF | many | NA | TRBJ1-2 | TRBV2
TGTGCCAGCAGCTTAGATGGCTGGCAAAGCTCCTACGAGCAGTACTTC | CASSLDGWQSSYEQYF | many | NA | TRBJ2-7 | TRBV11-2
TGTGCCAGCAGCTTACCCTACAGGGGGCAACAAAATGAGCAGTTCTTC | CASSLPYRGQQNEQFF | many | TRBD1 | TRBJ2-1 | TRBV7-2
TGTGCCTGGAGTGGGGCGGACGGAGATGGCCACACCTTC | CAWSGADGDGHTF | few | NA | TRBJ1-2 | TRBV30
TGCGCCAGCAGCTTCGGAGATAACGAGCAGTACTTC | CASSFGDNEQYF | few | NA | TRBJ2-7 | TRBV5-1
TGTGCTAGTGGTTTGGTTCTGCGCGGGGGGAGCAATGAGCAGTTCTTC | CASGLVLRGGSNEQFF | many | TRBD2 | TRBJ2-1 | TRBV12-5
TGTGCCAGCAGCTTAGGTCAGGGGTTCGGCAATCAGCCCCAGCATTTT | CASSLGQGFGNQPQHF | many | NA | TRBJ1-5 | TRBV11-2
TGTGCCAGCAGGCCAATCAACGGGGAGCTGTTTTTT | CASRPINGELFF | few | NA | TRBJ2-2 | TRBV7-9
TGTGCCATCACGGCAGGCGCGGAATCTGGAAACACCATATATTTT | CAITAGAESGNTIYF | few | NA | TRBJ1-3 | TRBV10-3
TGTGCCAGCACGACTTTAGCGACCAATGAGCAGTTCTTC | CASTTLATNEQFF | NA | NA | TRBJ2-1 | TRBV7-9
TGCAGTGCTAGAGTTGGTTTTTGGGATGGCTACACCTTC | CSARVGFWDGYTF | few | NA | TRBJ1-2 | TRBV20-1
TGTGCCAGTACACCGGGACAGGGGTCCACCGGGGAGCTGTTTTTT | CASTPGQGSTGELFF | few | TRBD1 | TRBJ2-2 | TRBV19
TGTGCCAGACAACAGGGAATAGAGACCCAGTACTTC | CARQQGIETQYF | many | NA | TRBJ2-5 | TRBV10-3